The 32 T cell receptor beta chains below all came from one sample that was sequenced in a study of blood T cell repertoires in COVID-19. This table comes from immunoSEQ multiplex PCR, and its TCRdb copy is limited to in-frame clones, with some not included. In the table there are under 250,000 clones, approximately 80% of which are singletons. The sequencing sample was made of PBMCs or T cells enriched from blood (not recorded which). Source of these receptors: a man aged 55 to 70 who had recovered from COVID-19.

The CDR3 DNA sequence: TGTGCCAGCAGCTTGGGAGGGATAGGAGGGAATAATTCACCCCTCCACTTT. Residues: CASSLGGIGGNNSPLHF. The V gene is TRBV5-4, the J gene TRBJ1-6; D is unclear. V lost 0 bases and J lost 5, with 15 bases in between. This CDR3 comprises 17 residues. CDR1 is SGHNT and CDR2 is YYREEE in the germline V gene (reference sequence).

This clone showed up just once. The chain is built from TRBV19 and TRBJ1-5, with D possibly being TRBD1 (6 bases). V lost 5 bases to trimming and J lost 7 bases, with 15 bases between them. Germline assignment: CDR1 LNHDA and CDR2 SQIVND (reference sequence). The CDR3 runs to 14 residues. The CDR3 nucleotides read TGTGCCAGTAGTGACACAGGGATGGGGCAGCCCCAGCATTTT. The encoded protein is CASSDTGMGQPQHF.

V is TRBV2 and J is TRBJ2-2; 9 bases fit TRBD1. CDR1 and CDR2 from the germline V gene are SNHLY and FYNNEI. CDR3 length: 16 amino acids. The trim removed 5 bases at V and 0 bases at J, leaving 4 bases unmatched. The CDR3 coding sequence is TGTGCCAGCAGTCTACGGACAGGGGCGAACACCGGGGAGCTGTTTTTT. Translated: CASSLRTGANTGELFF.

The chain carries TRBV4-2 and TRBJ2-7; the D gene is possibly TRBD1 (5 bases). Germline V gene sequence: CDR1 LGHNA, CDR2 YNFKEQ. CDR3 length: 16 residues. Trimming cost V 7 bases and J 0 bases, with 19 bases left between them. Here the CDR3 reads CASTPSQGVTSYEQYF. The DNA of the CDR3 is TGTGCCAGCACCCCAAGTCAGGGCGTCACCTCCTACGAGCAGTACTTC.

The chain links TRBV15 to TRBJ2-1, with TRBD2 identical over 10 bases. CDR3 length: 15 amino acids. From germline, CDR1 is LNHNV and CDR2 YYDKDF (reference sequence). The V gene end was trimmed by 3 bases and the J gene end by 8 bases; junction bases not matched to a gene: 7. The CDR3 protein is CATSRLAGAHDEQFF. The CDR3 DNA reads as TGTGCCACCAGCAGGCTAGCGGGGGCACACGATGAGCAGTTCTTC.

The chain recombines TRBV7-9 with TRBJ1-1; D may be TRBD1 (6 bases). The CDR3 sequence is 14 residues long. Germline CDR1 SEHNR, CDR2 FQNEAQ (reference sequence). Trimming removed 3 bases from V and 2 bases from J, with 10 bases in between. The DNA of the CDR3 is TGTGCCAGCAGCTTGCGGGGGCGAAACACTGAAGCTTTCTTT. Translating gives CASSLRGRNTEAFF.

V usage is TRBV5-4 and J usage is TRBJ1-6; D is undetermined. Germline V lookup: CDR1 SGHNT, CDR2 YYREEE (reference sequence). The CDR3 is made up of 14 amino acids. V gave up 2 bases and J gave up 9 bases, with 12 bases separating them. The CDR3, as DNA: TGTGCCAGCAGCTTTGACACGGTGGGTTCACCCCTCCACTTT. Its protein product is CASSFDTVGSPLHF. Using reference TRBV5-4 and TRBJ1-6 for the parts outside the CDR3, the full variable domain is ETGVTQSPTHLIKTRGQQVTLRCSSQSGHNTVSWYQQALGQGPQFIFQYYREEENGRGNFPPRFSGLQFPNYSSELNVNALELDDSALYLCASSFDTVGSPLHFGNGTRLTVT.

Written as DNA, the CDR3 is TGTGCCAGCAGCTCCTGGACTAGCGGGGGGTTGGAGACCCAGTACTTC. Translation gives CASSSWTSGGLETQYF. This chain connects TRBV7-9 to TRBJ2-5; 14 positions match TRBD2. CDR3 size: 16 residues. Germline CDR1 and CDR2: SEHNR and FQNEAQ (reference sequence). Trimming cost V 4 bases and J 5 bases; bases outside gene matches: 6.

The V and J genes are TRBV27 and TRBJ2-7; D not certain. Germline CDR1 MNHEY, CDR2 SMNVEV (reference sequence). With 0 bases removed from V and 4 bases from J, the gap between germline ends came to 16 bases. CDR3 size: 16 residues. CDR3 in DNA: TGTGCCAGCAGTTTATCAAACTGGCAGGTTGCTTACGAGCAGTACTTC. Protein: CASSLSNWQVAYEQYF.

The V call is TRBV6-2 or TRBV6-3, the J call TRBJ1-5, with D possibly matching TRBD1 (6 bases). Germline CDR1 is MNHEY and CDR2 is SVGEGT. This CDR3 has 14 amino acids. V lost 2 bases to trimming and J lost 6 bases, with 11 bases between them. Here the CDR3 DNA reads TGTGCCAGCAGTTACAGCAGGGGCCCTCAGCCCCAGCATTTT. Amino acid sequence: CASSYSRGPQPQHF.

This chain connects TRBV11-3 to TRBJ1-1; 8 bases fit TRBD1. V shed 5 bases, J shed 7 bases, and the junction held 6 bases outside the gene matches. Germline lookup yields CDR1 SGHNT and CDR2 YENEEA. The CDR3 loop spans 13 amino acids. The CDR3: CASSEQGEGEAFF. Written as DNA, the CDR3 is TGTGCCAGCAGCGAACAGGGGGAAGGTGAAGCTTTCTTT. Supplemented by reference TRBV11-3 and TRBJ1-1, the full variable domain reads EAGVVQSPRYKIIEKKQPVAFWCNPISGHNTLYWYLQNLGQGPELLIRYENEEAVDDSQLPKDRFSAERLKGVDSTLKIQPAELGDSAVYLCASSEQGEGEAFFGQGTRLTVV.

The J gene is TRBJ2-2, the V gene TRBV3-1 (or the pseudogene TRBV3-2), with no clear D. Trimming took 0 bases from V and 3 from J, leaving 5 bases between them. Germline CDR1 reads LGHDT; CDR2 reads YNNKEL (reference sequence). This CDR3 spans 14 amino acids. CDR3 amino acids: CASSQDYYTGELFF. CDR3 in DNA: TGTGCCAGCAGCCAAGACTACTACACCGGGGAGCTGTTTTTT.

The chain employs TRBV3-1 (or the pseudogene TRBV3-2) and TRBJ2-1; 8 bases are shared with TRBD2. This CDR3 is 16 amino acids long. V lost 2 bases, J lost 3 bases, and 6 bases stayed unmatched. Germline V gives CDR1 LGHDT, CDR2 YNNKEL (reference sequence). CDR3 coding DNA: TGTGCCAGCAGCCAATTTTACGGGGGGGTCTACAATGAGCAGTTCTTC. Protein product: CASSQFYGGVYNEQFF.

CDR3 DNA sequence: TGTGCCAGCTCACCATCTGAGGGGACAGCGAACACTGAAGCTTTCTTT. It is translated as CASSPSEGTANTEAFF. This chain joins TRBV18 and TRBJ1-1, with 7 bases that match TRBD1. The trim removed 2 bases at V and 1 base at J, leaving 7 bases unmatched. Germline CDR1 and CDR2: KGHSH and LQKENI. This CDR3 is 16 amino acids long.

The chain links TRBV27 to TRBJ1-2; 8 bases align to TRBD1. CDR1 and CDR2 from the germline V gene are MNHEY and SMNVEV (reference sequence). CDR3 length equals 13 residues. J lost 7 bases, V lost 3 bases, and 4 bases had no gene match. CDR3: CASSFTGGGGYTF. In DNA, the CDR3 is TGTGCCAGCAGTTTTACAGGGGGAGGTGGCTACACCTTC.

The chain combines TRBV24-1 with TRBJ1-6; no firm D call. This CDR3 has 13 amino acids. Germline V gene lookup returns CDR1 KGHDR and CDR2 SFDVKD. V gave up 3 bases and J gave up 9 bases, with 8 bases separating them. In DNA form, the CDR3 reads TGTGCCACCAGTGATCGACTAGGTTCACCCCTCCACTTT. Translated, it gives CATSDRLGSPLHF.

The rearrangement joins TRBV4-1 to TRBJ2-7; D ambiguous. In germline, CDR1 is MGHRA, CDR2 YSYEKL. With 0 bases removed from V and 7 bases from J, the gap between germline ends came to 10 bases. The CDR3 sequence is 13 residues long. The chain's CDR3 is CASSQDIRREQYF. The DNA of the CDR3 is TGCGCCAGCAGCCAAGATATTCGCAGGGAGCAGTACTTC.

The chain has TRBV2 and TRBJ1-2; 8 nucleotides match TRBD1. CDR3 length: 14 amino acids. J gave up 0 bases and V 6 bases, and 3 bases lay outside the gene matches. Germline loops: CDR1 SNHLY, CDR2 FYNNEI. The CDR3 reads CASRGTGANYGYTF. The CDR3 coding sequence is TGTGCCAGCAGGGGGACAGGAGCTAACTATGGCTACACCTTC. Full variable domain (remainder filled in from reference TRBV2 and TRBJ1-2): EPEVTQTPSHQVTQMGQEVILRCVPISNHLYFYWYRQILGQKVEFLVSFYNNEISEKSEIFDDQFSVERPDGSNFTLKIRSTKLEDSAMYFCASRGTGANYGYTFGSGTRLTVV.

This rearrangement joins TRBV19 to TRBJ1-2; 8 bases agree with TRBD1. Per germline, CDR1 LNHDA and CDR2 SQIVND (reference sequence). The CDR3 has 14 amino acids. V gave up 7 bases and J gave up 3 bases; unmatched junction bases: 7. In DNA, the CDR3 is TGTGCCAGTAAATTTCAGGGGGCGGACTATGGCTACACCTTC. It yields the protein CASKFQGADYGYTF.

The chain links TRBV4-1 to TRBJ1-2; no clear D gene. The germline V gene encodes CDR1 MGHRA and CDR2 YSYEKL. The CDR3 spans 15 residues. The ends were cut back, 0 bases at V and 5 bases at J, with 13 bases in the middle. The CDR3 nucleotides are TGCGCCAGCAGCCAAGATATGGGCGGGAGGTATGGCTACACCTTC. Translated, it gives CASSQDMGGRYGYTF.

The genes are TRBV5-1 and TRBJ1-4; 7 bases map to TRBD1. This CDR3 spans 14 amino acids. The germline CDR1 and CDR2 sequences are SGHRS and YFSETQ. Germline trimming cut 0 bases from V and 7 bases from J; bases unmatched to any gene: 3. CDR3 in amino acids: CASSLGTGVEKLFF. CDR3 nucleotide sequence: TGCGCCAGCAGCTTGGGGACAGGAGTTGAAAAACTGTTTTTT.

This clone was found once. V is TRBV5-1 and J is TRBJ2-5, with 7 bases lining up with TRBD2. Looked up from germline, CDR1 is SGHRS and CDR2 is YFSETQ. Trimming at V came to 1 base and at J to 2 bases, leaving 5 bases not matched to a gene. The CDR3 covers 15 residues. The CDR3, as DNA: TGCGCCAGCAGCTTGATGGCGGGGGTTCAAGAGACCCAGTACTTC. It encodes CASSLMAGVQETQYF.

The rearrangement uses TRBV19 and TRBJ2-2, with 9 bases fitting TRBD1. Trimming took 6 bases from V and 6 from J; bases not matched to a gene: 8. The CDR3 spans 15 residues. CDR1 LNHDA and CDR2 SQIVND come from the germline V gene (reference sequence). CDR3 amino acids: CASSPQGAGAGELFF. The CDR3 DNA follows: TGTGCCAGTAGCCCACAGGGGGCAGGGGCCGGGGAGCTGTTTTTT.

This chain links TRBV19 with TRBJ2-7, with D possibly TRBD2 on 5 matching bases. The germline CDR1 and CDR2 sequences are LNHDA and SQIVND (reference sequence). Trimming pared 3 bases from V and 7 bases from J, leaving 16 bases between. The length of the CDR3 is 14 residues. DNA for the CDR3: TGTGCCAGTAGTATCTCGGGTCTAGGAGGAGAGCAGTACTTC. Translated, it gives CASSISGLGGEQYF.

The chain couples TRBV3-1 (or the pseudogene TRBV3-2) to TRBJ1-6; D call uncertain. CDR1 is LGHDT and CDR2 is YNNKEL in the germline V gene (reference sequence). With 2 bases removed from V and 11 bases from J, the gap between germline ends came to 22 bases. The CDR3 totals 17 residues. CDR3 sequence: CASSQLGVVGVQTPLHF. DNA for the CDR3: TGTGCCAGCAGCCAATTAGGTGTCGTGGGCGTGCAAACACCCCTCCACTTT.

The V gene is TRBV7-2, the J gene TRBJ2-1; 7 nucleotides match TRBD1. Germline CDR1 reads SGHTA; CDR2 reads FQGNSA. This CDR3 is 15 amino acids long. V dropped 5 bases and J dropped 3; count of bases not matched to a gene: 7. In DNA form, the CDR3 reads TGTGCCAGCAGCGTTGACGGGACAGTCTACAATGAGCAGTTCTTC. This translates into CASSVDGTVYNEQFF. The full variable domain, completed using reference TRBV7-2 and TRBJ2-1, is GAGVSQSPSNKVTEKGKDVELRCDPISGHTALYWYRQSLGQGLEFLIYFQGNSAPDKSGLPSDRFSAERTGGSVSTLTIQRTQQEDSAVYLCASSVDGTVYNEQFFGPGTRLTVL.

The CDR3: CASSQVFGSEQFF. CDR3 in DNA: TGCGCCAGCAGCCAAGTATTTGGTAGTGAGCAGTTCTTC. The genes are TRBV4-3 and TRBJ2-1; D not resolved. Trimming left V 1 base short and J 9 bases short, with 10 bases between. CDR3 length: 13 residues. CDR1 is LGHNA, CDR2 YSLEER, per germline.

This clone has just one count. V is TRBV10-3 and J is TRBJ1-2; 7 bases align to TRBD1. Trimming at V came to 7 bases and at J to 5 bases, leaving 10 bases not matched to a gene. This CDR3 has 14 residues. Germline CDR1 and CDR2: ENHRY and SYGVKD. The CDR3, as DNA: TGTGCCATCACCCCAGACAGGGTACGGTATGGCTACACCTTC. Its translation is CAITPDRVRYGYTF.

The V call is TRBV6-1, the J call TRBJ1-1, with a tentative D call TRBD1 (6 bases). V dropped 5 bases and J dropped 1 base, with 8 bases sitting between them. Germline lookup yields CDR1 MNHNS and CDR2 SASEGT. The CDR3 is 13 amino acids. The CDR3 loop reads CASSLQGNTEAFF. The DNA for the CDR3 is TGTGCCAGCAGTTTACAGGGGAACACTGAAGCTTTCTTT.

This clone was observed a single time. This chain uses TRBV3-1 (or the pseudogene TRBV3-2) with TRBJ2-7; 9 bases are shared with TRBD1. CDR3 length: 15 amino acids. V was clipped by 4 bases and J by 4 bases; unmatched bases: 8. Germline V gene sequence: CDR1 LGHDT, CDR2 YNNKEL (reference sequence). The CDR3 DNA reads TGTGCCAGCAGCCCCTCAAGGGACAGGGATTACGAGCAGTACTTC. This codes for CASSPSRDRDYEQYF.

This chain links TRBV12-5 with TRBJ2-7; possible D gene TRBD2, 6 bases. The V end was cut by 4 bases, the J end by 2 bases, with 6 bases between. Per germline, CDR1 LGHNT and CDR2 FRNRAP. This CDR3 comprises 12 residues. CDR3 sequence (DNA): TGTGCTAGTGGTTGGGAGGCCTACGAGCAGTACTTC. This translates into CASGWEAYEQYF.

CDR3 bases: TGTGCCAGTAGTATAAGTGGGTTGACGGGAATTTACAATGAGCAGTTCTTC. Translating it yields CASSISGLTGIYNEQFF. The genes are TRBV19 and TRBJ2-1; TRBD2 is a possible D gene (5 bases). Trimming pared 2 bases from V and 4 bases from J, leaving 18 bases between. This CDR3 contains 17 residues. Germline assignment: CDR1 LNHDA and CDR2 SQIVND (reference sequence). Drawing the rest from reference TRBV19 and TRBJ2-1, the complete variable domain is DGGITQSPKYLFRKEGQNVTLSCEQNLNHDAMYWYRQDPGQGLRLIYYSQIVNDFQKGDIAEGYSVSREKKESFPLTVTSAQKNPTAFYLCASSISGLTGIYNEQFFGPGTRLTVL.